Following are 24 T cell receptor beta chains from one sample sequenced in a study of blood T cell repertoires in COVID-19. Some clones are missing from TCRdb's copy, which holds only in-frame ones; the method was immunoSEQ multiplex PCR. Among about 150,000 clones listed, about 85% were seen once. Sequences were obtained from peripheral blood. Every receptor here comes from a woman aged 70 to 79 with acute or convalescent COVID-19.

The CDR3 region is CASSLDGVLDYGYTF. The DNA of the CDR3 is TGTGCCAGCAGCTTGGACGGGGTTTTGGACTATGGCTACACCTTC. The V call is TRBV5-5, the J call TRBJ1-2; D gene uncertain. Germline lookup yields CDR1 SGHKS and CDR2 YYEKEE (reference sequence). The CDR3 is 15 amino acids. Trimming shortened V by 0 bases and J by 3 bases, and 12 bases separated the two germline ends.

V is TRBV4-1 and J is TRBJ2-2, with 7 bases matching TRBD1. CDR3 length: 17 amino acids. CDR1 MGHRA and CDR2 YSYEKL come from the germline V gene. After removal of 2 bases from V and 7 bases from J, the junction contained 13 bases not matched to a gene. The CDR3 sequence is CASSQRKGQPPGGELFF. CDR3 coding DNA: TGCGCCAGCAGCCAAAGGAAGGGACAGCCCCCCGGCGGGGAGCTGTTTTTT.

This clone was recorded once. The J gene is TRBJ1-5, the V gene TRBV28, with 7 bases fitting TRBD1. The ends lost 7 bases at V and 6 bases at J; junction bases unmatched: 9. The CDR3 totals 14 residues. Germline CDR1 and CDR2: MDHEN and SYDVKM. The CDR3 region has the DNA TGTGCCAGCACTACAGGGACAGCCGTTCAGCCCCAGCATTTT. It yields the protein CASTTGTAVQPQHF.

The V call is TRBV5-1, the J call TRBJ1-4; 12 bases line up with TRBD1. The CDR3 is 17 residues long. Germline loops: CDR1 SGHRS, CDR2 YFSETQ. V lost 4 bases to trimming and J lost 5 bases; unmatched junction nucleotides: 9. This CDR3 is CASSPGTGGARNEKLFF. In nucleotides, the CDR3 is TGCGCCAGCAGCCCCGGGACAGGGGGCGCCCGGAATGAAAAACTGTTTTTT.

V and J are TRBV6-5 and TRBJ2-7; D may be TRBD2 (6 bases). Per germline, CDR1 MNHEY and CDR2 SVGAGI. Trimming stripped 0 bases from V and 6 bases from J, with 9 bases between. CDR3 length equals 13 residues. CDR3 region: CASSYSGGSEQYV. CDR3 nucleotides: TGTGCCAGCAGTTACTCCGGGGGTTCCGAGCAGTACGTC.

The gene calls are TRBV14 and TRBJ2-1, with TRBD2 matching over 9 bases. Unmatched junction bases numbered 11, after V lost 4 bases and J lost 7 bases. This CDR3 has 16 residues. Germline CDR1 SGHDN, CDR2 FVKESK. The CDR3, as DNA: TGTGCCAGCAGCCGGCTAGCGGGGACATTTTCAAATGAGCAGTTCTTC. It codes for CASSRLAGTFSNEQFF.

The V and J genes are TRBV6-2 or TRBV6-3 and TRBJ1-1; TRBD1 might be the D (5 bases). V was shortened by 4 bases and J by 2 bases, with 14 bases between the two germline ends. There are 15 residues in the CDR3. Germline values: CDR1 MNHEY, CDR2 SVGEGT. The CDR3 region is CASSSAGPYNTEAFF. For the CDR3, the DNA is TGTGCCAGCAGTTCGGCAGGGCCATATAACACTGAAGCTTTCTTT.

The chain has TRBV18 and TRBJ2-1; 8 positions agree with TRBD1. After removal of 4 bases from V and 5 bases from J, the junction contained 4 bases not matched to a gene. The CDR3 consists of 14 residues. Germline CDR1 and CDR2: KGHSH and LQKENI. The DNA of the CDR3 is TGTGCCAGCTCACGACAGGGGACAAACAATGAGCAGTTCTTC. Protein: CASSRQGTNNEQFF.

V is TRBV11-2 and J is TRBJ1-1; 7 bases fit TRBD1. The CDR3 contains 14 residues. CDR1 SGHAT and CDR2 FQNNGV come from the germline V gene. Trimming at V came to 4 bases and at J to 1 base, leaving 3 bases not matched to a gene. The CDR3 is CASSSQGSNTEAFF. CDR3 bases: TGTGCCAGCAGCTCACAGGGGTCGAACACTGAAGCTTTCTTT.

CDR3 nucleotides: TGTGCCAGCAGTCCGGGACAGGGTGAAGCTTTCTTT. This gives the protein CASSPGQGEAFF. This rearrangement joins TRBV28 to TRBJ1-1, with 9 bases identical to TRBD1. This CDR3 is 12 amino acids long. Unmatched junction bases numbered 2, after V lost 5 bases and J lost 7 bases. Germline V gene data show CDR1 as MDHEN and CDR2 as SYDVKM.

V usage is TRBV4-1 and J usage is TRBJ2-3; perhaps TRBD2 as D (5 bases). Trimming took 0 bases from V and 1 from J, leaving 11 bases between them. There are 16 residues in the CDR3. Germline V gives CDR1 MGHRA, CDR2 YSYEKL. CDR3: CASSQDPSGRTDTQYF. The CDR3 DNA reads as TGCGCCAGCAGCCAAGATCCCAGCGGACGCACAGATACGCAGTATTTT.

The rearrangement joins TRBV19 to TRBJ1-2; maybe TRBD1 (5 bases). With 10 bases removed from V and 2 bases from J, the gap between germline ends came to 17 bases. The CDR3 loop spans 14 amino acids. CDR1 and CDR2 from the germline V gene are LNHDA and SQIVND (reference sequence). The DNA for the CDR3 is TGTGCCACCCCCGGAGGGGCAGGAAACTATGGCTACACCTTC. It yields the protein CATPGGAGNYGYTF. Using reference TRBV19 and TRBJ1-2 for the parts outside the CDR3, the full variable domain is DGGITQSPKYLFRKEGQNVTLSCEQNLNHDAMYWYRQDPGQGLRLIYYSQIVNDFQKGDIAEGYSVSREKKESFPLTVTSAQKNPTAFYLCATPGGAGNYGYTFGSGTRLTVV.

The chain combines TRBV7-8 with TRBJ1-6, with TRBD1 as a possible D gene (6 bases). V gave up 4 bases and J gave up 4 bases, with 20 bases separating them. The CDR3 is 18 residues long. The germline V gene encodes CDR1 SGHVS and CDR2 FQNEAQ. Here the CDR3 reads CASSSSPRGGMYNSPLHF. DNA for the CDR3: TGTGCCAGCAGCTCTTCCCCGCGGGGGGGCATGTATAATTCACCCCTCCACTTT.

The DNA of the CDR3 is TGTGCCTGGACCGTTACCCGGGACTCAAGCTCTGGGGCCAACGTCCTGACTTTC. It encodes CAWTVTRDSSSGANVLTF. The chain has TRBV30 and TRBJ2-6; D possibly corresponds to TRBD2 (6 bases). Trimming took 4 bases from V and 0 from J, leaving 19 bases between them. The CDR3 runs 18 residues. CDR1 is GTSNPN and CDR2 is SVGIG in the germline V gene (reference sequence).

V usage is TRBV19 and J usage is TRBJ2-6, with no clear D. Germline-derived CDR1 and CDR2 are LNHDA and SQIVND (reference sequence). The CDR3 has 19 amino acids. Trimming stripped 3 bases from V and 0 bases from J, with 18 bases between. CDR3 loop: CASSIYSAGFLSGANVLTF. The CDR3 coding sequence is TGTGCCAGTAGTATTTACTCGGCAGGTTTCCTCTCTGGGGCCAACGTCCTGACTTTC.

The CDR3: CSVVVGSDEAFF. CDR3 bases: TGCAGCGTTGTTGTGGGCTCTGATGAAGCTTTCTTT. The chain carries TRBV29-1 and TRBJ1-1; D gene ambiguous. The V end lost 4 bases, the J end lost 7 bases, and 13 bases lay between the germline ends. The CDR3 extends over 12 amino acids. The germline gives CDR1 SQVTM, CDR2 ANQGSEA.

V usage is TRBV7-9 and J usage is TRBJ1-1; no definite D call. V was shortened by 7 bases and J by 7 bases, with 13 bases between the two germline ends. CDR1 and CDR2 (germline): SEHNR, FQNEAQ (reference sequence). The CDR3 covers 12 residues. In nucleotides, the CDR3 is TGTGCCAGCACCTTGGGGAGCAGTGAAGCTTTCTTT. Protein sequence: CASTLGSSEAFF. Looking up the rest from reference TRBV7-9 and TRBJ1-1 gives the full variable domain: DTGVSQNPRHKITKRGQNVTFRCDPISEHNRLYWYRQTLGQGPEFLTYFQNEAQLEKSRLLSDRFSAERPKGSFSTLEIQRTEQGDSAMYLCASTLGSSEAFFGQGTRLTVV.

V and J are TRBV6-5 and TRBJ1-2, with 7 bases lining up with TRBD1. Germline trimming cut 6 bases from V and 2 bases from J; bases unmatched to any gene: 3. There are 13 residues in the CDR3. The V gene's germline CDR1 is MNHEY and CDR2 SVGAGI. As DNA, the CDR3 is TGTGCCAGCAGAGGGACAGCCAACTATGGCTACACCTTC. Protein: CASRGTANYGYTF.

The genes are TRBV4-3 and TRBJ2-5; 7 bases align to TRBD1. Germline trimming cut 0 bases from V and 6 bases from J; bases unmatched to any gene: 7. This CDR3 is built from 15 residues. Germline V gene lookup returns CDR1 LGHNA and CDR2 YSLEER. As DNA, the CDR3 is TGCGCCAGCAGCCAAGACTTGGACAGGCGTCAGACCCAGTACTTC. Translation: CASSQDLDRRQTQYF.

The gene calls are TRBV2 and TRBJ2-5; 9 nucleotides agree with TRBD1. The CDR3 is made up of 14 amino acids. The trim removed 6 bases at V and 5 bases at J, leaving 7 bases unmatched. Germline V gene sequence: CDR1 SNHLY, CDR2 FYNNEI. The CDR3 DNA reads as TGTGCCAGCAGCGCGGGACAGGGACGGGAGACCCAGTACTTC. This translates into CASSAGQGRETQYF.

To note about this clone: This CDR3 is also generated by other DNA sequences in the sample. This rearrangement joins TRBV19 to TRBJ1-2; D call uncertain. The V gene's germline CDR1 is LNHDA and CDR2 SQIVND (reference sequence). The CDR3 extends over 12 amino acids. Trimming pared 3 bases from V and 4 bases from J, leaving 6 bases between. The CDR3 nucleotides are TGTGCCAGTAGTATTCCGCGCTATGGCTACACCTTC. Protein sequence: CASSIPRYGYTF.

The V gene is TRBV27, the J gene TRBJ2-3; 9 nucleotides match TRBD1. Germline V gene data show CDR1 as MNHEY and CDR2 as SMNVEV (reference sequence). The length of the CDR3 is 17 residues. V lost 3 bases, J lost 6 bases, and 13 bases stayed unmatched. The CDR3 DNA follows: TGTGCCAGCAGTTTTTCACAGGGGGCATTGTCATTGGATACGCAGTATTTT. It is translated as CASSFSQGALSLDTQYF.

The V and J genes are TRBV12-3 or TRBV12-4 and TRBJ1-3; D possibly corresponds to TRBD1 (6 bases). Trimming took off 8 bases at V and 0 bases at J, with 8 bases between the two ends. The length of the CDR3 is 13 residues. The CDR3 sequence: CASGQNSGNTIYF. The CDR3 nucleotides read TGTGCCAGCGGACAGAACTCTGGAAACACCATATATTTT.

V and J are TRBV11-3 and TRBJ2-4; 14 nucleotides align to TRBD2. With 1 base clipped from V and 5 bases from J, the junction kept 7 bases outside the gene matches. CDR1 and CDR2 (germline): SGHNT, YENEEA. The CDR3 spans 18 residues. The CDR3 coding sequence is TGTGCCAGCAGCTTAGGCGAGACTAGCGGGGGGGCCCAAAACATTCAGTACTTC. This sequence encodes CASSLGETSGGAQNIQYF.